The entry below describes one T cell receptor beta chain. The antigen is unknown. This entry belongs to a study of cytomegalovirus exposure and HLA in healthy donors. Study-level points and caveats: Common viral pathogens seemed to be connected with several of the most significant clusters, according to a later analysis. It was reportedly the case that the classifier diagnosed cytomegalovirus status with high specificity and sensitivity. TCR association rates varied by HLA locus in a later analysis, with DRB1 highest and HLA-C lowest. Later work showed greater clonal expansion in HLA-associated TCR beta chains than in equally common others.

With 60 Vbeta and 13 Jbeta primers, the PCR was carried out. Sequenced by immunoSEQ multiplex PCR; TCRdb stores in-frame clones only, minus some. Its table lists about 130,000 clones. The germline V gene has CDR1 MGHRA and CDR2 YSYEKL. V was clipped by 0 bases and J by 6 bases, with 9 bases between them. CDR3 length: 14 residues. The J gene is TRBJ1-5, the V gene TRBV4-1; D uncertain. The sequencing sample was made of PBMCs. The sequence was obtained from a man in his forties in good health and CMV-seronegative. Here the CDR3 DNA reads TGCGCCAGCAGCCAAGATCACTTCGGTCAGCCCCAGCATTTT. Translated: CASSQDHFGQPQHF.